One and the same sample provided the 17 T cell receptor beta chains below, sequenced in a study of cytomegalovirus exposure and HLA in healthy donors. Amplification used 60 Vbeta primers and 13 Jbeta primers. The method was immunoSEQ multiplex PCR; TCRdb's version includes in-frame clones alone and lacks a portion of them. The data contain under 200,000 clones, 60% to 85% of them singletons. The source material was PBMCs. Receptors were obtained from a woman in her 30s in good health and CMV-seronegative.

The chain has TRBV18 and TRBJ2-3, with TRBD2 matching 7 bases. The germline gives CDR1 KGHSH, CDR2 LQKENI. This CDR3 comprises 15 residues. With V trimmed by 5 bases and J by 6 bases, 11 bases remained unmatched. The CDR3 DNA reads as TGTGCCAGCTCAAAGGGACTATCCGGATCGGATACGCAGTATTTT. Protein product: CASSKGLSGSDTQYF.

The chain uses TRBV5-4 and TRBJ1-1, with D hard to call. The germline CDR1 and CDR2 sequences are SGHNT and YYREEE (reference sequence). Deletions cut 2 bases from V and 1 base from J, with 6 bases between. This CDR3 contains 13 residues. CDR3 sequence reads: CASSFQQNTEAFF. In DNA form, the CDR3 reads TGTGCCAGCAGCTTTCAACAGAACACTGAAGCTTTCTTT.

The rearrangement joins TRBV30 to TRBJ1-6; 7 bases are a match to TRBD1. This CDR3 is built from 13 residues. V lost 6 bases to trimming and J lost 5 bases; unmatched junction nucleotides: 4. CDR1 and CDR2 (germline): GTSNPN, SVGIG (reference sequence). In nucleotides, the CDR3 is TGTGCCTGTGGGACAGCGAATAATTCACCCCTCCACTTT. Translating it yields CACGTANNSPLHF.

The CDR3 loop reads CASSVGGSTDTQYF. CDR3 nucleotide sequence: TGTGCCAGCAGTGTGGGGGGTAGCACAGATACGCAGTATTTT. The chain is built from TRBV6-1 and TRBJ2-3, with D maybe TRBD2 (6 bases). V lost 4 bases, J lost 0 bases, and 8 bases lay in between. The germline CDR1 and CDR2 sequences are MNHNS and SASEGT. The CDR3 has 14 amino acids.

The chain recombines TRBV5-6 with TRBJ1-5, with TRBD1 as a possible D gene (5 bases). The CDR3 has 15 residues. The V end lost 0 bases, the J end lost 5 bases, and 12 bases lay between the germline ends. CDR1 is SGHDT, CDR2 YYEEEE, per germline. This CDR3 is CASSLGWGRDQPQHF. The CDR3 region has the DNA TGTGCCAGCAGCTTGGGATGGGGCAGGGATCAGCCCCAGCATTTT.

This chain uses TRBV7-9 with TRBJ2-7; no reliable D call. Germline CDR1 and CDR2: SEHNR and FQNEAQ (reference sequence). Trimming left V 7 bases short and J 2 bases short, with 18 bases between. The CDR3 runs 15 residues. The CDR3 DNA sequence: TGTGCCAGCACCCCAATCGGCAGAGGAACCTACGAGCAGTACTTC. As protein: CASTPIGRGTYEQYF.

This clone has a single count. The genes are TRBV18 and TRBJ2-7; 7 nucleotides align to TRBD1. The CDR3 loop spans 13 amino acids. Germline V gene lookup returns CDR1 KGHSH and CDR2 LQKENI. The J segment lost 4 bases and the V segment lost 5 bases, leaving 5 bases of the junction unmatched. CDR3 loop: CASSSGTAYEQYF. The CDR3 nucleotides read TGTGCCAGCTCAAGTGGGACAGCTTACGAGCAGTACTTC.

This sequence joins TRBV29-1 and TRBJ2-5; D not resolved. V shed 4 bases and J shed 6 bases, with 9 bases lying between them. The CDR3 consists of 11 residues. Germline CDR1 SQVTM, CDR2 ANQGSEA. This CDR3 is CSVGAPKTQYF. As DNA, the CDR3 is TGCAGCGTTGGGGCGCCGAAGACCCAGTACTTC.

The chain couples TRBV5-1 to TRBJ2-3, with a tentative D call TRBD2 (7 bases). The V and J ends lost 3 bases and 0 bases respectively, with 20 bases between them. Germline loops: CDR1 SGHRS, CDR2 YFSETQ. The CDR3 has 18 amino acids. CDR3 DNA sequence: TGCGCCAGCAGCTCCGGAGATAAAGGGGGGGGCAGCACAGATACGCAGTATTTT. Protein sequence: CASSSGDKGGGSTDTQYF.

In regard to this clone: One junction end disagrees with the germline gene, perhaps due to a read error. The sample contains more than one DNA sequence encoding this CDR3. This CDR3 reads CAWSVRSGLYNEQFF. The CDR3 nucleotides are TGCGCCTGGAGTGTCAGATCGGGACTGTACAATGAGCAGTTCTTC. The chain links TRBV30 to TRBJ2-1; D is perhaps TRBD2 (6 bases). Germline assignment: CDR1 GTSNPN and CDR2 SVGIG (reference sequence). This CDR3 has 15 residues.

The DNA of the CDR3 is TGTGCCACAAAACCGACAGGGGACACCGGGGAGCTGTTTTTT. Amino acids: CATKPTGDTGELFF. The V call is TRBV19, the J call TRBJ2-2; 8 bases are shared with TRBD1. V dropped 10 bases and J dropped 3; count of bases not matched to a gene: 7. CDR1 is LNHDA, CDR2 SQIVND, per germline (reference sequence). The CDR3 consists of 14 residues.

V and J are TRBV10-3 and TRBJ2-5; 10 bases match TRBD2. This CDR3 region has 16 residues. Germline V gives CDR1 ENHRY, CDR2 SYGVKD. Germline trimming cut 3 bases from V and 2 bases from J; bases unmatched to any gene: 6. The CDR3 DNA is TGTGCCATCAGTGAACTTTCACTAGCGGGGCAAGAGACCCAGTACTTC. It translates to CAISELSLAGQETQYF.

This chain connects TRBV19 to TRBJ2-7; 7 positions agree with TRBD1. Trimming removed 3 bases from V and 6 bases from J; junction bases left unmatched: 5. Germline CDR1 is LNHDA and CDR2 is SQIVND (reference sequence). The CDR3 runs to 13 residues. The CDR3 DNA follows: TGTGCCAGTAGTATCAACCGACAGGGCGAGCAGTACTTC. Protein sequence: CASSINRQGEQYF. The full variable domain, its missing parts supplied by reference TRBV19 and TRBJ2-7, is DGGITQSPKYLFRKEGQNVTLSCEQNLNHDAMYWYRQDPGQGLRLIYYSQIVNDFQKGDIAEGYSVSREKKESFPLTVTSAQKNPTAFYLCASSINRQGEQYFGPGTRLTVT.

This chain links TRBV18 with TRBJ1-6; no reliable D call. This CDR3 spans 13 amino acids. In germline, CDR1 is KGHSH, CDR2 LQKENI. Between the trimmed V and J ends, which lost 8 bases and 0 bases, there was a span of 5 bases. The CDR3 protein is CASRSSYNSPLHF. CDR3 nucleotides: TGTGCCAGCAGGAGCTCCTATAATTCACCCCTCCACTTT.

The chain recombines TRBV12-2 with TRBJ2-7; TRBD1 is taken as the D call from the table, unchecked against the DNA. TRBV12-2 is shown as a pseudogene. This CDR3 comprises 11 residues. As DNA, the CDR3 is TGTGCAAGTCGCTTAGCGGCTGAGCAGTACTTC. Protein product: CASRLAAEQYF.

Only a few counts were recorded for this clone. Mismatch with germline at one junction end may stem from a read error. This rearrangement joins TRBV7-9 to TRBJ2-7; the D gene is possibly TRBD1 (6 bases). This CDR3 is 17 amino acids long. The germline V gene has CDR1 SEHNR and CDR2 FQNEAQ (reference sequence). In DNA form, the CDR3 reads TGTTCCAGCAGCCCCAAGTTGCGGCTTGGGGGCGCCTACGAGCAGTACTTC. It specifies CSSSPKLRLGGAYEQYF.

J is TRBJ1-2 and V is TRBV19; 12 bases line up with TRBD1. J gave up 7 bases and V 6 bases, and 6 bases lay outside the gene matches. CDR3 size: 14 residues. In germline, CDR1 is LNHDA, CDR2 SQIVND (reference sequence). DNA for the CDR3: TGTGCCAGTAGCCGGGACAGGGGGCTGGTTGGCTACACCTTC. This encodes CASSRDRGLVGYTF.